The present TCR beta chain was sequenced within a study of CD8+CD57+ T cells in acquired aplastic anemia. Study-level background: In CD4+ cells, healthy donors produced an average of approximately 9.9 million reads.

This clonotype was observed many times. Its specificity is unknown. The TCR beta profiling, which covered VDJ combination and CDR3 sequence, was carried out using genomic DNA as the template. A single record per CDR3 protein comes from TCRdb applying MiXCR to the reads. The repertoire holds about 200,000 distinct CDR3 sequences, with 30% to 40% as singletons. Study-wide results and limits: Significant differences in CD8+ Simpson's diversity were not observed between patients and controls.

Germline values: CDR1 SGHTA, CDR2 FQGNSA. The CDR3 has 13 residues. V was trimmed by 5 bases and J by 1 base, leaving 8 bases between them. This rearrangement joins TRBV7-2 to TRBJ1-1, with D hard to call. The specimen was sorted CD4+, CD8+, or CD8+CD57+ T cells (not recorded which) from PBMCs. This clonotype was obtained from a human donor in good health, serving as a control. CDR3: CASSAQRNTEAFF. The CDR3 DNA reads TGTGCCAGCAGCGCACAGAGGAACACTGAAGCTTTCTTT.